This is a list of T cell receptor beta chains from one sample in a study of blood T cell repertoires in COVID-19. Libraries were prepared by immunoSEQ multiplex PCR; TCRdb keeps only in-frame clonotypes and omits some of them. The data show around 190,000 clones, with around three quarters seen just once and around 6.3% held by the top ten. Sequencing used peripheral blood. All receptors come from a man between 65 and 79 years old with active or convalescent COVID-19. Both conserved end residues are part of each CDR3. A D gene is named only where the DNA matches it firmly. Expanded clones get a size class; other rows say once, few or many, or leave the size out.

CASSRNPGLAVSAGDTQYF,TGCGCCAGCAGCCGCAACCCGGGACTAGCGGTCTCTGCGGGAGATACGCAGTATTTT,19,TRBJ2-3,TRBD2,TRBV4-1,.
CASAGGSTNTEAFF,TGTGCCAGCGCAGGGGGGTCGACGAACACTGAAGCTTTCTTT,14,TRBJ1-1,TRBD1,TRBV9,.
CASSPQTGGSYGYTF,TGTGCCAGCAGCCCCCAGACAGGGGGAAGCTATGGCTACACCTTC,15,TRBJ1-2,TRBD1,TRBV14,.
CASSPQQGQANYGYTF,TGTGCCAGCTCACCACAGCAGGGCCAAGCTAACTATGGCTACACCTTC,16,TRBJ1-2,.,TRBV18,.
CASSPSDQPQHF,TGTGCCAGCTCACCGAGTGATCAGCCCCAGCATTTT,12,TRBJ1-5,.,TRBV18,.
CASRPPSYNEQFF,TGTGCCAGCAGACCGCCTAGCTACAATGAGCAGTTCTTC,13,TRBJ2-1,.,TRBV27,.
CASSFGDRLYGYTF,TGTGCCAGCAGCTTCGGAGACAGGTTATATGGCTACACCTTC,14,TRBJ1-2,.,TRBV7-2,.
CASSSGQTQYF,TGTGCCAGCAGCTCCGGACAGACGCAGTATTTT,11,TRBJ2-3,.,TRBV11-2,.
CASRSSGEGYGYTF,TGTGCCAGTAGGAGCTCAGGGGAGGGCTATGGCTACACCTTC,14,TRBJ1-2,.,TRBV19,.
CASSLGGRGNEQFF,TGTGCCAGCAGCTTGGGTGGCAGGGGCAATGAGCAGTTCTTC,14,TRBJ2-1,.,TRBV5-4,.
CASSPSRAYVTDTQYF,TGTGCCAGCAGCCCCTCGCGAGCGTATGTAACAGATACGCAGTATTTT,16,TRBJ2-3,.,TRBV7-9,.
CASSWGGGYEQYF,TGTGCCAGCAGCTGGGGGGGTGGCTACGAGCAGTACTTC,13,TRBJ2-7,TRBD2,TRBV7-9,.
CASSQGGQEWEKLFF,TGTGCCAGCAGCCAAGGTGGGCAGGAATGGGAAAAACTGTTTTTT,15,TRBJ1-4,.,TRBV4-2,few
CASSTRTSGGAGEQFF,TGTGCCAGCAGCACCAGGACTAGCGGGGGGGCGGGTGAGCAGTTCTTC,16,TRBJ2-1,TRBD2,TRBV5-8,.
CACNWEERKNIQYF,TGTGCCTGTAACTGGGAGGAACGAAAAAACATTCAGTACTTC,14,TRBJ2-4,.,TRBV30,.
CASSLERSSTYNEQFF,TGTGCCAGCAGCTTAGAGCGATCGAGTACCTACAATGAGCAGTTCTTC,16,TRBJ2-1,.,TRBV7-6,.
CASSLQGANGYTF,TGTGCCAGCAGTCTCCAGGGGGCAAATGGCTACACCTTC,13,TRBJ1-2,TRBD1,TRBV2,.
CASSLDGEVYGYTF,TGTGCCAGCAGCTTAGATGGGGAGGTCTATGGCTACACCTTC,14,TRBJ1-2,.,TRBV11-2,.
CASSPPRAGSQETQYF,TGTGCCAGCTCACCGCCCAGGGCGGGGTCCCAAGAGACCCAGTACTTC,16,TRBJ2-5,.,TRBV18,.
CASSQRQGARQFF,TGTGCCAGCAGCCAGAGACAGGGGGCGAGGCAGTTCTTC,13,TRBJ2-1,TRBD1,TRBV3-1/TRBV3-2,.
CASSTLRGRSSYEQYF,TGTGCCAGCAGCACCCTCAGGGGGCGGAGCTCCTACGAGCAGTACTTC,16,TRBJ2-7,TRBD1,TRBV11-2,.
CASSSTGPTEAFF,TGTGCCAGCAGTTCCACAGGGCCCACTGAAGCTTTCTTT,13,TRBJ1-1,.,TRBV6-5,.
CASSDGLAGVTDTQYF,TGTGCCAGCAGCGATGGATTAGCGGGAGTCACGGATACGCAGTATTTT,16,TRBJ2-3,TRBD2,TRBV7-6,once
CASSKASGVSYNEQFF,TGTGCCAGCAGCAAAGCCAGCGGGGTGAGCTACAATGAGCAGTTCTTC,16,TRBJ2-1,.,TRBV21-1,once
CASSDGKQGRGEQFF,TGCGCCAGCAGTGATGGGAAGCAGGGGAGAGGTGAGCAGTTCTTC,15,TRBJ2-1,.,TRBV10-1,few
CASSIVSGRADTQYF,TGTGCCAGTAGTATAGTTAGCGGGAGGGCAGATACGCAGTATTTT,15,TRBJ2-3,TRBD2,TRBV19,.
CASSEVGQGTGELFF,TGTGCCAGCAGTGAAGTGGGTCAGGGCACCGGGGAGCTGTTTTTT,15,TRBJ2-2,.,TRBV2,once
CASGRESETQYF,TGTGCTAGTGGTCGGGAGTCCGAGACCCAGTACTTC,12,TRBJ2-5,.,TRBV12-5,.
CASSISVQTGNTPYEQYF,TGCGCCAGCAGCATCTCAGTCCAGACAGGGAATACCCCCTACGAGCAGTACTTC,18,TRBJ2-7,TRBD1,TRBV5-1,.
CASSWRAGGDSPLHF,TGTGCCAGCAGCTGGAGGGCAGGGGGCGATTCACCCCTCCACTTT,15,TRBJ1-6,TRBD1,TRBV5-4,few
CASSPSDSIREPFF,TGTGCCAGCAGCCCCTCGGACAGTATCCGGGAACCTTTCTTT,14,TRBJ1-1,.,TRBV3-1/TRBV3-2,.
CASSSSGGAFYNEQFF,TGTGCCAGCAGCTCCAGTGGGGGCGCGTTCTACAATGAGCAGTTCTTC,16,TRBJ2-1,.,TRBV7-8,.
CASSQAVGLAEYEQYF,TGTGCCAGCAGCCAAGCCGTGGGACTAGCGGAATACGAGCAGTACTTC,16,TRBJ2-7,TRBD2,TRBV4-2,.
CASSTLLGDRADTQYF,TGCGCCAGCAGCACGCTCCTAGGGGACAGGGCAGATACGCAGTATTTT,16,TRBJ2-3,TRBD1,TRBV5-1,.